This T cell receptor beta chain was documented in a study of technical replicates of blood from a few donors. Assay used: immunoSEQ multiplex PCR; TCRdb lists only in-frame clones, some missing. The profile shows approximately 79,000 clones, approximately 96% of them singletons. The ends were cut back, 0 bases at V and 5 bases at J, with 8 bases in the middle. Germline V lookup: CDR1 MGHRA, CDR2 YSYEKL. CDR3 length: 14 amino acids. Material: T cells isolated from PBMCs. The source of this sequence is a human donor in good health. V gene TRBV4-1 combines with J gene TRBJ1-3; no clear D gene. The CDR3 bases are TGCGCCAGCAGCCAAGAAGGAGTTAGAAACACCATATATTTT. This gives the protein CASSQEGVRNTIYF.